The TCR beta chain under discussion was sequenced for a study of tumor and adjacent non-tumor tissue in lung cancer. This clonotype was counted between two and nine times. TCRbeta libraries were built with three rounds of nested PCR, modified from ARM-PCR. TCRdb re-called the multiplex PCR reads with MiXCR, one entry per CDR3 protein. The data hold over 40,000 distinct CDR3 sequences, with more than 60% observed a single time. The trim removed 5 bases at V and 4 bases at J, leaving 8 bases unmatched. The germline V gene encodes CDR1 SGHRS and CDR2 YFSETQ. The CDR3 has 14 amino acids. The template was RNA from unsorted bulk tissue. This non-tumor lung sample came from over 3 cm beyond the tumor edge. Between August and November 2014, newly diagnosed, chemotherapy-naive lung cancer patients underwent thoracic surgery in China.

The chain is built from TRBV5-1 and TRBJ1-2, with TRBD1 matching over 7 bases. The sample taken for sequencing was distant non-tumor lung tissue. This receptor was taken from a woman between 40 and 55 years old with non-small cell lung cancer. CDR3 amino acids: CASRSGTASYGYTF. CDR3 sequence (DNA): TGCGCCAGCAGATCCGGGACAGCTAGCTATGGCTACACCTTC.